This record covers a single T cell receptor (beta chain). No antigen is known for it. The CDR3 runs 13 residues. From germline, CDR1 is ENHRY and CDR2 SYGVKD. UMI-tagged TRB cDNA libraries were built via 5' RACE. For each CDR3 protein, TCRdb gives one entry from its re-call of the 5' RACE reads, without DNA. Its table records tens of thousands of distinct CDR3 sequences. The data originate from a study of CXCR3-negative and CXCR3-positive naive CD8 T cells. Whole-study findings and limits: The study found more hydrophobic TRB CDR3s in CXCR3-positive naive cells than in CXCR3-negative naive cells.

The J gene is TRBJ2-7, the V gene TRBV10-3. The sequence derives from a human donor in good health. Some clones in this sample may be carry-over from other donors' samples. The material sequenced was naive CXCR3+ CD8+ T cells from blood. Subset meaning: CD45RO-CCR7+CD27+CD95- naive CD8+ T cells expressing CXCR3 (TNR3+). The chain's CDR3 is CAISVFGYYEQYF.